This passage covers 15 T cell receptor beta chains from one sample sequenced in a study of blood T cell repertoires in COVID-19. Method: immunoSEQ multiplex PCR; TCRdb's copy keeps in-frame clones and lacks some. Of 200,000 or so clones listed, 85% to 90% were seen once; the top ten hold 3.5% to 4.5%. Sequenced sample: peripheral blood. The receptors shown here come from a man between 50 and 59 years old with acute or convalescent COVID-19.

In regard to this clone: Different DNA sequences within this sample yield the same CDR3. Here the CDR3 reads CASSQGGGYTF. In DNA, the CDR3 is TGTGCCAGCTCGCAGGGAGGAGGCTACACCTTC. The J gene is TRBJ1-2, the V gene TRBV3-1 (or the pseudogene TRBV3-2); possible D gene TRBD1, 5 bases. The CDR3 consists of 11 residues. V was cut by 8 bases and J by 8 bases, with 12 bases left in between. CDR1 and CDR2 (germline): LGHDT, YNNKEL (reference sequence).

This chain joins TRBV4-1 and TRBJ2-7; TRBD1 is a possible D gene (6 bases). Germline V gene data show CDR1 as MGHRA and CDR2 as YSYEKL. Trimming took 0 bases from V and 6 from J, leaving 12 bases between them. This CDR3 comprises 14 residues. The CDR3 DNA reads TGCGCCAGCAGCCAAGAGAGGGGGACGCGCGAGCAGTACTTC. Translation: CASSQERGTREQYF.

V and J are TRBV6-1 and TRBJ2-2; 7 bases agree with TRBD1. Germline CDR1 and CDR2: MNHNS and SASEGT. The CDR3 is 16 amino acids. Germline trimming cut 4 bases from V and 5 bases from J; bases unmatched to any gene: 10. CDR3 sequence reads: CASSAQGPPRTGELFF. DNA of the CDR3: TGTGCCAGCAGTGCACAGGGGCCGCCCCGTACCGGGGAGCTGTTTTTT.

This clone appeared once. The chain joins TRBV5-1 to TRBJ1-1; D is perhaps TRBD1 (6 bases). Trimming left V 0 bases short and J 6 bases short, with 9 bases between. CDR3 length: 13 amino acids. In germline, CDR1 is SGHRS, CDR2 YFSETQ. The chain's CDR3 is CASSLVGGAEAFF. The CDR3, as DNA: TGCGCCAGCAGCTTGGTAGGGGGGGCTGAAGCTTTCTTT.

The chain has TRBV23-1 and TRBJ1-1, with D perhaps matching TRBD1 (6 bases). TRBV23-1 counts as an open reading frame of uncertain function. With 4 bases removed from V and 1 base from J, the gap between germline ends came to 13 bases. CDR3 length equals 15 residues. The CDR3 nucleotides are TGCGCCAGCAGTCCCTCGGACAGCTCGAACACTGAAGCTTTCTTT. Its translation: CASSPSDSSNTEAFF.

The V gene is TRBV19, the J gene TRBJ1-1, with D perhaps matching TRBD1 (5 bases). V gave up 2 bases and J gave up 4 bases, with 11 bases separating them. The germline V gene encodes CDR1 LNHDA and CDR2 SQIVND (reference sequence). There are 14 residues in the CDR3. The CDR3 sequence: CASSIHPGGTEAFF. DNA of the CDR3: TGTGCCAGTAGTATACATCCGGGGGGCACTGAAGCTTTCTTT.

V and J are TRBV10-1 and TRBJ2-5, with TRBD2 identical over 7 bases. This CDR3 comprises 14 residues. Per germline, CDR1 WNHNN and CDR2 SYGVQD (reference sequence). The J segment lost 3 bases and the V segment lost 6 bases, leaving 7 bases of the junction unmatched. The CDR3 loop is CASSAASGEETQYF. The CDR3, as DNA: TGCGCCAGCAGCGCCGCTAGCGGTGAAGAGACCCAGTACTTC.

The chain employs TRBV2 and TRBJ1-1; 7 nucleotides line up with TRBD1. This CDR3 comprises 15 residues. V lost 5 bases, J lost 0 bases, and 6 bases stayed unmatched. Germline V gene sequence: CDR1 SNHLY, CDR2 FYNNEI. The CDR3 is CASSPQQGMNTEAFF. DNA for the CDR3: TGTGCCAGCAGTCCCCAACAGGGGATGAACACTGAAGCTTTCTTT.

CDR3 in DNA: TGTGCCAGCTCATCCGGGACAGGTAATCAGCCCCAGCATTTT. Protein sequence: CASSSGTGNQPQHF. The rearrangement links TRBV18 to TRBJ1-5, with 8 bases lining up with TRBD1. CDR1 KGHSH and CDR2 LQKENI come from the germline V gene. With V trimmed by 5 bases and J by 4 bases, 4 bases remained unmatched. The CDR3 contains 14 residues.

The CDR3 DNA reads as TGTGCCAGCACCATGGGCCCACCGTACAATGAGCAGTTCTTC. Translated, it gives CASTMGPPYNEQFF. The V and J genes are TRBV7-9 and TRBJ2-1; D not resolved. The germline V gene encodes CDR1 SEHNR and CDR2 FQNEAQ (reference sequence). V gave up 7 bases and J gave up 4 bases, with 14 bases separating them. The CDR3 contains 14 residues.

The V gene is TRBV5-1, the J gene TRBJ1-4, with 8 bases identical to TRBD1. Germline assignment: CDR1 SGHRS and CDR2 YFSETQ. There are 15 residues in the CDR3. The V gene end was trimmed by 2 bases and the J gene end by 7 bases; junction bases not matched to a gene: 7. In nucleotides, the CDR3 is TGCGCCAGCAGCTTCCAGGGACAGGCGGGTGAAAAACTGTTTTTT. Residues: CASSFQGQAGEKLFF.

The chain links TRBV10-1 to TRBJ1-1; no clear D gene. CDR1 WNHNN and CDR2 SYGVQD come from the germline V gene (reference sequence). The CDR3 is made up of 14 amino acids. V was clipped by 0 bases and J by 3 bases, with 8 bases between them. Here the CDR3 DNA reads TGCGCCAGCAGTGAGTCGGGAGCGTACACTGAAGCTTTCTTT. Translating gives CASSESGAYTEAFF.

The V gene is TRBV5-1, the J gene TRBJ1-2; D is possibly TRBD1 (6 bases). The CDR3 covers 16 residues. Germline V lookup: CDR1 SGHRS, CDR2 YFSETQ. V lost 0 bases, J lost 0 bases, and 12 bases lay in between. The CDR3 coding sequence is TGCGCCAGCAGCTTGGCCGCGGGGGCCGCTAACTATGGCTACACCTTC. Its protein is CASSLAAGAANYGYTF. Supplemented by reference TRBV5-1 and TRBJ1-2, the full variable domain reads KAGVTQTPRYLIKTRGQQVTLSCSPISGHRSVSWYQQTPGQGLQFLFEYFSETQRNKGNFPGRFSGRQFSNSRSEMNVSTLELGDSALYLCASSLAAGAANYGYTFGSGTRLTVV.

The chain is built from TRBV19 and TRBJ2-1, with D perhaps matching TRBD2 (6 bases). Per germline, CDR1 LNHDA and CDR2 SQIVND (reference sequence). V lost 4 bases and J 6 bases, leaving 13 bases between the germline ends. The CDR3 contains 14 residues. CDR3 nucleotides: TGTGCCAGTAGTACCCACGGGGGTGGCAATGAGCAGTTCTTC. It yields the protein CASSTHGGGNEQFF.

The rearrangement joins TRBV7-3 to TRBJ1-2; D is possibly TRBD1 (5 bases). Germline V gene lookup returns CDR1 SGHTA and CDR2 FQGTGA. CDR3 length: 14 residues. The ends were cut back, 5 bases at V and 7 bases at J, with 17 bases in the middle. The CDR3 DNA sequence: TGTGCCAGCAGCCCGGACACCAGCCAGGGTGGCTACACCTTC. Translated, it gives CASSPDTSQGGYTF.